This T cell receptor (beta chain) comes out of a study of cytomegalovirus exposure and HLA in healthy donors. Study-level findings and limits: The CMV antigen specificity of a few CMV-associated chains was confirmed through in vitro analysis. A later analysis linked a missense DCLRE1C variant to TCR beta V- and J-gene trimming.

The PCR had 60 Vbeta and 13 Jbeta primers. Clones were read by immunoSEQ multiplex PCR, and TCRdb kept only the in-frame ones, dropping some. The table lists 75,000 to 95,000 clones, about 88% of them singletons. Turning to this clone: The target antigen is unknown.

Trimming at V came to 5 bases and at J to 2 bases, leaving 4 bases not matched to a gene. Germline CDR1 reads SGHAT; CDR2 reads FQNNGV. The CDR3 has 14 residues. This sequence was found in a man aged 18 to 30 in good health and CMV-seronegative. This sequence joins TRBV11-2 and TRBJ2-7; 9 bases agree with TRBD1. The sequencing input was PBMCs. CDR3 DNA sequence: TGTGCCAGCAGCATCGGACAGGGGACCTACGAGCAGTACTTC. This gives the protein CASSIGQGTYEQYF.